These 11 T cell receptor beta chains originate from one sample sequenced in a study of blood T cells in healthy people across ages. Primers used in a second PCR of about 7 to 12 cycles were a sample-barcoded 5' primer and a J-beta primer mix. TCRdb reanalysed the 5' RACE reads using MiXCR and keeps one entry per CDR3 protein. Here the sample spans about 1.6 million distinct CDR3 sequences, around 36% being singletons. Sequences were obtained from blood. All receptors derive from a woman between 25 and 40 years old in good health.

This clonotype appeared a few times. This rearrangement joins TRBV20-1 to TRBJ2-1, with D possibly TRBD2 on 5 matching bases. V was cut by 0 bases and J by 3 bases, with 12 bases left in between. There are 15 residues in the CDR3. Germline loops: CDR1 DFQATT, CDR2 SNEGSKA (reference sequence). DNA of the CDR3: TGCAGTGCTAGAGATTCCCAGCGGTTCTACAATGAGCAGTTCTTC. Protein: CSARDSQRFYNEQFF.

The chain has TRBV2 and TRBJ1-2; D ambiguous. The germline CDR1 and CDR2 sequences are SNHLY and FYNNEI. V gave up 5 bases and J gave up 6 bases, with 16 bases separating them. There are 14 residues in the CDR3. In DNA form, the CDR3 reads TGTGCCAGCAGTCCACGACTTCTGGGAGATGGCTACACCTTC. Translation gives CASSPRLLGDGYTF.

A note on this clonotype: This sequence may be a read error, since a much larger clone differs from it by one base. J is TRBJ2-1 and V is TRBV29-1; weak D call: TRBD1 (6 bases). The CDR3 spans 14 residues. Per the germline V gene, CDR1 is SQVTM and CDR2 is ANQGSEA. The CDR3 DNA follows: TGCGGCGCGAGCGACAGGAGCTCCTACAATGAGCAGTTCTTC. Amino acids: CGASDRSSYNEQFF.

This chain links TRBV3-1 with TRBJ2-3, with 13 bases lining up with TRBD2. The CDR3 is 18 residues long. The trim removed 0 bases at V and 4 bases at J, leaving 7 bases unmatched. Germline loops: CDR1 LGHDT, CDR2 YNNKEL (reference sequence). The CDR3 DNA reads as TGTGCCAGCAGCCAAGAACTAGCGGGGGGGTCGGTGTCAGATACGCAGTATTTT. Translation gives CASSQELAGGSVSDTQYF.

This sequence joins TRBV3-1 and TRBJ2-4; maybe TRBD2 (6 bases). Trimming removed 0 bases from V and 7 bases from J, with 10 bases in between. The CDR3 spans 14 residues. The germline CDR1 and CDR2 sequences are LGHDT and YNNKEL (reference sequence). The CDR3 is CASSQEAGGNIQYF. CDR3 nucleotide sequence: TGTGCCAGCAGCCAAGAAGCAGGAGGGAACATTCAGTACTTC.

This clonotype was seen only a few times. This sequence joins TRBV7-3 and TRBJ1-1; D not certain. Germline V gives CDR1 SGHTA, CDR2 FQGTGA. CDR3 size: 13 residues. Trimming took off 1 base at V and 8 bases at J, with 11 bases between the two ends. CDR3 nucleotides: TGTGCCAGCAGCTTAAGAGGAATTCGAGAAGCTTTCTTT. Translating it yields CASSLRGIREAFF.

V usage is TRBV28 and J usage is TRBJ2-3, with 14 bases aligning to TRBD2. J lost 1 base, V lost 5 bases, and 5 bases had no gene match. CDR3 size: 17 residues. Germline-derived CDR1 and CDR2 are MDHEN and SYDVKM. CDR3 coding DNA: TGTGCCAGCAGTCGGACTAGCGGGAGGCCCGGCACAGATACGCAGTATTTT. This sequence encodes CASSRTSGRPGTDTQYF. Looking up the rest from reference TRBV28 and TRBJ2-3 gives the full variable domain: DVKVTQSSRYLVKRTGEKVFLECVQDMDHENMFWYRQDPGLGLRLIYFSYDVKMKEKGDIPEGYSVSREKKERFSLILESASTNQTSMYLCASSRTSGRPGTDTQYFGPGTRLTVL.

This chain joins TRBV12-3 or TRBV12-4 and TRBJ2-7; a possible D gene is TRBD1 (6 bases). The CDR3 runs to 12 residues. Trimming pared 6 bases from V and 3 bases from J, leaving 9 bases between. CDR3 nucleotide sequence: TGTGCCAGCAGAAGACAGGTCTACGAGCAGTACTTC. Its translation is CASRRQVYEQYF.

The rearrangement links TRBV7-8 to TRBJ1-6; the match to TRBD1 covers 11 bases. Germline V gives CDR1 SGHVS, CDR2 FQNEAQ. The CDR3 totals 18 residues. V shed 4 bases, J shed 6 bases, and the junction held 11 bases outside the gene matches. The CDR3 DNA reads as TGTGCCAGCAGCTCGGACAGGGGGCTTGGTGTTATTAATTCACCCCTCCACTTT. This encodes CASSSDRGLGVINSPLHF.

This clonotype was counted a single time. The chain is built from TRBV20-1 and TRBJ2-3; 7 nucleotides line up with TRBD2. Losses at the gene ends were 3 bases for V and 6 bases for J; bases not matched to a gene: 3. This CDR3 is 12 amino acids long. Germline CDR1 and CDR2: DFQATT and SNEGSKA (reference sequence). CDR3 in amino acids: CSASVGGDTQYF. The CDR3 nucleotides read TGCAGTGCTAGCGTGGGGGGGGATACGCAGTATTTT.

This clonotype showed up just a few times. The chain employs TRBV4-1 and TRBJ2-1; 11 nucleotides align to TRBD2. Per germline, CDR1 MGHRA and CDR2 YSYEKL. V was pared by 6 bases and J by 3 bases, with 10 bases of the junction left unmatched. The CDR3 length is 17 residues. The CDR3 DNA is TGCGCCAGCAGGCCTAGCTCCGGGACTAGCGGCTACAATGAGCAGTTCTTC. This translates into CASRPSSGTSGYNEQFF.